This T cell receptor beta chain originates from a study of human T cells and chemical hapten exposure. Documented time point: patch test 1, 2 weeks after DPC sensitization. Sample treatment: therapeutic diphenylcyclopropenone sensitization with weekly scalp DPC. CDR3 length: 16 residues. Germline V lookup: CDR1 MNHNS, CDR2 SASEGT. Trimming at V came to 3 bases and at J to 0 bases, leaving 4 bases not matched to a gene. TCRdb itself ran the RACE reads through MiXCR, one entry per CDR3 protein. The sample includes around 160,000 distinct CDR3 sequences, roughly 15% of them seen just once. The receptor comes from a woman aged 25 to 39 with alopecia areata. Some clones in this sample may be carry-over from other donors' samples. This chain links TRBV6-1 with TRBJ2-4, with 8 bases aligning to TRBD1. The sequences come from whole blood, collected in connection with sensitization to the hapten diphenylcyclopropenone (DPC). The DNA of the CDR3 is TGTGCCAGCAGTGACGGACAGGGACTAGCCAAAAACATTCAGTACTTC. Protein: CASSDGQGLAKNIQYF.